This entry describes one T cell receptor (beta chain). Antigen unknown. The V and J ends lost 3 bases and 5 bases respectively, with 11 bases between them. CDR1 and CDR2 from the germline V gene are SQVTM and ANQGSEA. The CDR3 is made up of 12 amino acids. Amplified TCR beta CDR3 regions derived from RNA transcripts. Primed by the HTBI set, a first-round RT-PCR was run on the TCR CDR3. TCRdb ran MiXCR on the multiplex PCR reads and lists one entry per CDR3 protein. The sample has about 530,000 distinct CDR3 sequences, about a sixth seen once. The data are from a study of T cells in Graves' hyperthyroidism and ophthalmopathy. Whole-study results and caveats: By a 13 V-J model, ophthalmopathy was set apart from stable hyperthyroidism.

The TCR was taken from a woman younger than 30 with Graves' ophthalmopathy. What was sequenced was blood. J is TRBJ2-7 and V is TRBV29-1, with no clear D. As DNA, the CDR3 is TGCAGCGTTGACTCCGGGCCCAACGAGCAGTACTTC. It yields the protein CSVDSGPNEQYF.